This record covers a single TCR beta chain. Its antigen is unidentified. These data come from a study of graft-versus-host responses after intestinal transplantation. In the study overall: Tacrolimus plus steroids were given to all recipients for about three years, preceded by anti-thymocyte globulin induction.

This CDR3 spans 16 amino acids. The V gene's germline CDR1 is SGHRS and CDR2 YFSETQ. Trimming left V 4 bases short and J 5 bases short, with 19 bases between. The assay was immunoSEQ multiplex PCR, and TCRdb's table has in-frame clones only and misses some. The data hold some 41,000 clones, with approximately 95% observed a single time. The sequences come from unstimulated CD8+ T cells sorted from spleen or lymph node cells, collected before transplant. This chain joins TRBV5-1 and TRBJ2-1; D is perhaps TRBD1 or TRBD2 (6 bases each). This receptor was identified in a human donor who was the organ donor for an intestinal transplant. The CDR3: CASSPRLGGQNNEQFF. The CDR3 DNA sequence: TGCGCCAGCAGCCCCCGTTTGGGGGGCCAGAACAATGAGCAGTTCTTC.